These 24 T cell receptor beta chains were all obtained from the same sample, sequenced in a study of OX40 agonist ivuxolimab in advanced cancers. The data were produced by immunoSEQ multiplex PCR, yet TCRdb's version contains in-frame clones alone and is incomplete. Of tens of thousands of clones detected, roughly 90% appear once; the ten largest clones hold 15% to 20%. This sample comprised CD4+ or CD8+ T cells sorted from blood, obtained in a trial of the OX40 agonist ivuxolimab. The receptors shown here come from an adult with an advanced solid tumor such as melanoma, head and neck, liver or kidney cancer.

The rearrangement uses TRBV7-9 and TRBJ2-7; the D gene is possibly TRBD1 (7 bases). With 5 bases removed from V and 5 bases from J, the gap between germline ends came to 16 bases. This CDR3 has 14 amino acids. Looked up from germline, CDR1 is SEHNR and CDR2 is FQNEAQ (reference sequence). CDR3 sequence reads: CASSPPGQRDEQYF. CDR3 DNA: TGTGCCAGCAGCCCGCCGGGACAGCGGGACGAGCAGTACTTC. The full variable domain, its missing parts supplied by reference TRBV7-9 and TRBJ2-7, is DTGVSQNPRHKITKRGQNVTFRCDPISEHNRLYWYRQTLGQGPEFLTYFQNEAQLEKSRLLSDRFSAERPKGSFSTLEIQRTEQGDSAMYLCASSPPGQRDEQYFGPGTRLTVT.

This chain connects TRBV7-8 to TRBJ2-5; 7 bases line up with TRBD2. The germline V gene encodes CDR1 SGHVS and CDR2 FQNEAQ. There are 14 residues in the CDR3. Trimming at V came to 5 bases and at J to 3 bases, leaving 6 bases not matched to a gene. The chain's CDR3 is CASSPWEGEETQYF. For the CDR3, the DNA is TGTGCCAGCAGCCCCTGGGAGGGTGAAGAGACCCAGTACTTC.

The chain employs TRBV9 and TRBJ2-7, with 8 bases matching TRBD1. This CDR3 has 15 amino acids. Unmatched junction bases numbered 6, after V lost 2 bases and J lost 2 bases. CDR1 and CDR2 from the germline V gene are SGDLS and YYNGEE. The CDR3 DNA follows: TGTGCCAGCAGCGTGGGGTCAGGGGGCACCTACGAGCAGTACTTC. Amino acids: CASSVGSGGTYEQYF.

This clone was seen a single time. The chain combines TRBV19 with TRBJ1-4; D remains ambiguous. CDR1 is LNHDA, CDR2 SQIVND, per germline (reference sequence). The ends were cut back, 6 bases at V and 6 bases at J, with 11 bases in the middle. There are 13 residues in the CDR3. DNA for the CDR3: TGTGCCAGTAGGGGAGGGTCGCATGAAAAACTGTTTTTT. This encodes CASRGGSHEKLFF.

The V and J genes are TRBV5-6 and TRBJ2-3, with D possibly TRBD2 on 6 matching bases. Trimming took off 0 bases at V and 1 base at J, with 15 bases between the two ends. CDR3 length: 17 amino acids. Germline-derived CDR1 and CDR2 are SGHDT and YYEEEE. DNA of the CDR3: TGTGCCAGCAGCTTGGGGGTAGCGGAGTCACGCACAGATACGCAGTATTTT. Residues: CASSLGVAESRTDTQYF.

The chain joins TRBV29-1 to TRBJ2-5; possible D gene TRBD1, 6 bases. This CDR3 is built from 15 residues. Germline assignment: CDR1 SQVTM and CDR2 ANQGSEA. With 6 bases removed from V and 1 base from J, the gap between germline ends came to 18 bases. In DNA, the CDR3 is TGCAGCGTAGGGCGTGGACGGGACACCCAAGAGACCCAGTACTTC. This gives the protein CSVGRGRDTQETQYF.

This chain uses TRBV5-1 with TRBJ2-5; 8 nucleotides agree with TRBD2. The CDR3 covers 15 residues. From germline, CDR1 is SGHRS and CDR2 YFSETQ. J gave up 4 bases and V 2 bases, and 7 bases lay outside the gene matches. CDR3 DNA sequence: TGCGCCAGCAGCTTTACGGCGGGGGGCGGAGAGACCCAGTACTTC. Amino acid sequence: CASSFTAGGGETQYF.

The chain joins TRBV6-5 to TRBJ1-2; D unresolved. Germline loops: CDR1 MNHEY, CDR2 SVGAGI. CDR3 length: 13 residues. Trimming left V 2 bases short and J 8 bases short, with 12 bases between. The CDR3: CASSYGPGRGYTF. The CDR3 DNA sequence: TGTGCCAGCAGTTACGGGCCAGGACGCGGCTACACCTTC.

The CDR3 reads CASSQGPSGGDNEQFF. DNA of the CDR3: TGCGCCAGCAGCCAAGGCCCTAGCGGGGGAGACAATGAGCAGTTCTTC. The chain links TRBV4-3 to TRBJ2-1, with 10 bases identical to TRBD2. The CDR3 contains 16 residues. Losses at the gene ends were 1 base for V and 5 bases for J; bases not matched to a gene: 5. Germline V gene lookup returns CDR1 LGHNA and CDR2 YSLEER.

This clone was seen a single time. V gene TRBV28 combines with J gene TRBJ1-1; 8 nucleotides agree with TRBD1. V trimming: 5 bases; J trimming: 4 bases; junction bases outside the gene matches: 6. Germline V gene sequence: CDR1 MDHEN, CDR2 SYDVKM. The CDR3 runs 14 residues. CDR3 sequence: CASSPSGQATEAFF. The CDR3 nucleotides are TGTGCCAGCAGTCCATCGGGACAGGCCACTGAAGCTTTCTTT.

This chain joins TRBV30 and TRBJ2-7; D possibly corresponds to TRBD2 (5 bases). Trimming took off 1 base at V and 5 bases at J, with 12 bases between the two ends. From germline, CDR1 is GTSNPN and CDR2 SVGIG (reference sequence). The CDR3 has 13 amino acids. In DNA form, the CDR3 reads TGTGCCTGGAGTGACGGTGAGGGAGACGAGCAGTACTTC. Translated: CAWSDGEGDEQYF.

As DNA, the CDR3 is TGTGCCAGCAGCTTAGAAGCAGGGGGAGGTCAGCCCCAGCATTTT. Translation: CASSLEAGGGQPQHF. The chain employs TRBV7-8 and TRBJ1-5; TRBD1 matches at 7 bases. This CDR3 contains 15 residues. CDR1 is SGHVS and CDR2 is FQNEAQ in the germline V gene. Trimming took 1 base from V and 6 from J; bases not matched to a gene: 6. The whole variable domain, remainder taken from reference TRBV7-8 and TRBJ1-5, is GAGVSQSPRYKVAKRGQDVALRCDPISGHVSLFWYQQALGQGPEFLTYFQNEAQLDKSGLPSDRFFAERPEGSVSTLKIQRTQQEDSAVYLCASSLEAGGGQPQHFGDGTRLSIL.

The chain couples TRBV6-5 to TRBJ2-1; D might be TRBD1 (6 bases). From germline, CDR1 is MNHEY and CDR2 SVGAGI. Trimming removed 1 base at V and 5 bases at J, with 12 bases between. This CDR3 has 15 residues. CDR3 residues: CASSYFLGQNNEQFF. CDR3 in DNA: TGTGCCAGCAGTTACTTCCTTGGACAGAACAATGAGCAGTTCTTC.

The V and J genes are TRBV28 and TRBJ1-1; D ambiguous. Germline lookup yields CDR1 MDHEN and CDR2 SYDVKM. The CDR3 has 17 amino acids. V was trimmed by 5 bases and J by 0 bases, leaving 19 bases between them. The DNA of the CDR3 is TGTGCCAGCAGTCTCTCGACTGAAAATCTCGTGAACACTGAAGCTTTCTTT. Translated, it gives CASSLSTENLVNTEAFF.

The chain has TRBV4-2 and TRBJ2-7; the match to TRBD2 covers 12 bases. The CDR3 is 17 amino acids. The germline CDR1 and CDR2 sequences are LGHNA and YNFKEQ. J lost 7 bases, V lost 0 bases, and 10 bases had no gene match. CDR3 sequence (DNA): TGTGCCAGCAGCCAAGAGTCCGGACTAGCGGGGAGGAAGGAGCAGTACTTC. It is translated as CASSQESGLAGRKEQYF.

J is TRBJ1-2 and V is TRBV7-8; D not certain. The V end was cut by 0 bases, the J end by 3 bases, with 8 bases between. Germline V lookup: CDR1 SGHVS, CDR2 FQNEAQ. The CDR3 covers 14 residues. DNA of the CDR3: TGTGCCAGCAGCTTAGCGCAGGCAGACTATGGCTACACCTTC. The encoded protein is CASSLAQADYGYTF.

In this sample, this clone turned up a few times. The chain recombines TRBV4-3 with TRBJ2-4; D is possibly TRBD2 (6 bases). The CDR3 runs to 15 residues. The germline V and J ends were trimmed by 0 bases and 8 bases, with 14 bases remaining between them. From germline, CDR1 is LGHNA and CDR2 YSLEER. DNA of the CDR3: TGCGCCAGCAGCCAAGATTCCGGGGGTTCGTACATTCAGTACTTC. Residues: CASSQDSGGSYIQYF.

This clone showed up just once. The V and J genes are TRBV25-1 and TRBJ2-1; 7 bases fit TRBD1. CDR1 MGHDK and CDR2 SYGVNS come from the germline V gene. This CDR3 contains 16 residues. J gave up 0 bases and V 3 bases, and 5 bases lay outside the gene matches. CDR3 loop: CASSDLQGNSYNEQFF. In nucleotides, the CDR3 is TGTGCCAGCAGTGACCTACAGGGGAACTCCTACAATGAGCAGTTCTTC.

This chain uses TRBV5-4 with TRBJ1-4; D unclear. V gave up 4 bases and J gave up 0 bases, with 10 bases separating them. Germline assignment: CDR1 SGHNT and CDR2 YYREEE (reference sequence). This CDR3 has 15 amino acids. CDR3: CASSITDPTNEKLFF. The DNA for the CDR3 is TGTGCCAGCAGCATCACAGACCCAACTAATGAAAAACTGTTTTTT.

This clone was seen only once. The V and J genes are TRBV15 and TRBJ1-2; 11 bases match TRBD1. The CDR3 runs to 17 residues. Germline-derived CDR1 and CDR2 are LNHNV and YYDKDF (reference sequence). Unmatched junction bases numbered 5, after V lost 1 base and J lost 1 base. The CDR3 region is CATSRVRTGGFNYGYTF. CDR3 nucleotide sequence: TGTGCCACCAGCAGAGTCCGGACAGGGGGCTTTAACTATGGCTACACCTTC.

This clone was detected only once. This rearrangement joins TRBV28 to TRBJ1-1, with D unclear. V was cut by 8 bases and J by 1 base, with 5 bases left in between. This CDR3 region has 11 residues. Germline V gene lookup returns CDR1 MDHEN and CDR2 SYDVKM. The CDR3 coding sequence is TGTGCCAGCGAGGAGAACACTGAAGCTTTCTTT. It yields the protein CASEENTEAFF.

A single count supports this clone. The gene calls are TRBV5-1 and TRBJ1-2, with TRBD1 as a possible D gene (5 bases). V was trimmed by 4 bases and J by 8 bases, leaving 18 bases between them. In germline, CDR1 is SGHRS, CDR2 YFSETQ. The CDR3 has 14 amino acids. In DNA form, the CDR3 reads TGCGCCAGCAGCCCCGGGACTCTAACTATGGGCTACACCTTC. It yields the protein CASSPGTLTMGYTF.

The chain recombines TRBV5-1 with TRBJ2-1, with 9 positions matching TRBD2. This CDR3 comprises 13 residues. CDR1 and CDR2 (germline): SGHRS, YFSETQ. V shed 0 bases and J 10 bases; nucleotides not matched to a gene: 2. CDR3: CASSLGLAGEQFF. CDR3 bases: TGCGCCAGCAGCTTGGGGCTAGCGGGAGAGCAGTTCTTC.

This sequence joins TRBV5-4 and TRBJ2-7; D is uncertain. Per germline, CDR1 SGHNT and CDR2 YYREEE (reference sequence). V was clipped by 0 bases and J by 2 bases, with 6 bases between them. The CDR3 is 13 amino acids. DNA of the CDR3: TGTGCCAGCAGCTTGGCAGTACCCTACGAGCAGTACGTC. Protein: CASSLAVPYEQYV.